Shown below are 17 T cell receptor beta chains from a single sample sequenced in a study of long-term antiretroviral therapy in people with HIV. Run at survey level, the immunoSEQ assay was version v3.0. Here immunoSEQ multiplex PCR was the method, and the copy in TCRdb shows in-frame clones only, minus some. Among fewer than 40,000 clones listed, roughly 77% were seen once. The starting material was unsorted PBMCs, obtained 1.9 years after starting antiretroviral therapy. The origin of the receptors is a man younger than 35 with HIV.

The J gene is TRBJ1-2, the V gene TRBV5-6; D is possibly TRBD1 (5 bases). The V end lost 3 bases, the J end lost 2 bases, and 11 bases lay between the germline ends. The germline V gene has CDR1 SGHDT and CDR2 YYEEEE. This CDR3 is 14 amino acids long. CDR3 DNA: TGTGCCAGCAGCTCCCGGGACGCCAACTATGGCTACACCTTC. Protein sequence: CASSSRDANYGYTF.

The chain combines TRBV6-5 with TRBJ1-6, with no clear D. The CDR3 is 14 amino acids. Germline lookup yields CDR1 MNHEY and CDR2 SVGAGI. The V and J ends lost 6 bases and 8 bases respectively, with 14 bases between them. The CDR3 region is CASRVLTEDSPLHF. The CDR3 DNA follows: TGTGCCAGCAGGGTTTTAACGGAAGATTCACCCCTCCACTTT.

The chain uses TRBV4-2 and TRBJ2-3, with TRBD2 as a possible D gene (7 bases). The CDR3 runs to 16 residues. Germline values: CDR1 LGHNA, CDR2 YNFKEQ. V was clipped by 0 bases and J by 6 bases, with 16 bases between them. In DNA, the CDR3 is TGTGCCAGCAGCCAAGAGCGGGGGCCCTCGATGGATACGCAGTATTTT. It translates to CASSQERGPSMDTQYF.

The V gene is TRBV18, the J gene TRBJ2-3; D gene unclear. Trimming cost V 3 bases and J 3 bases, with 10 bases left between them. CDR1 and CDR2 from the germline V gene are KGHSH and LQKENI. This CDR3 is built from 14 residues. The CDR3 spells CASSPTDTTDTQYF. The CDR3, as DNA: TGTGCCAGCTCACCCACTGACACTACAGATACGCAGTATTTT.

The rearrangement joins TRBV7-2 to TRBJ1-2; 8 nucleotides align to TRBD1. Germline lookup yields CDR1 SGHTA and CDR2 FQGNSA. J was trimmed by 4 bases and V by 1 base; bases with no gene match: 8. This CDR3 spans 16 amino acids. DNA for the CDR3: TGTGCCAGCAGCTTAGGTGCGCGGGACAGGTCCTATGGCTACACCTTC. It is translated as CASSLGARDRSYGYTF.

This clone was seen just once. The chain recombines TRBV11-1 with TRBJ2-1, with D unclear. V lost 5 bases to trimming and J lost 5 bases, with 7 bases between them. Germline V gene data show CDR1 as SGHAT and CDR2 as FQDESV (reference sequence). The CDR3 runs 12 residues. The CDR3 sequence is CASSQRNNEQFF. Here the CDR3 DNA reads TGTGCCAGCAGCCAACGTAACAATGAGCAGTTCTTC. The whole variable domain, filled in from reference TRBV11-1 and TRBJ2-1, reads EAEVAQSPRYKITEKSQAVAFWCDPISGHATLYWYRQILGQGPELLVQFQDESVVDDSQLPKDRFSAERLKGVDSTLKIQPAELGDSAMYLCASSQRNNEQFFGPGTRLTVL.

The gene calls are TRBV7-6 and TRBJ2-3; TRBD1 matches 9 bases. The germline V gene encodes CDR1 SGHVS and CDR2 FNYEAQ. Trimming cost V 5 bases and J 6 bases; bases outside gene matches: 9. The CDR3 sequence is 15 residues long. This CDR3 is CASSPGTGYEDTQYF. CDR3 coding DNA: TGTGCCAGCAGCCCGGGGACAGGGTACGAGGATACGCAGTATTTT.

The J gene is TRBJ1-2, the V gene TRBV18; D gene unclear. The V gene lost 3 bases and the J gene lost 6 bases, with 8 bases spanning the gap. The CDR3 runs 12 residues. The germline gives CDR1 KGHSH, CDR2 LQKENI. Written as DNA, the CDR3 is TGTGCCAGCTCACCCGAATACAATGGCTACACCTTC. It codes for CASSPEYNGYTF. The complete variable domain, with remaining parts taken from reference TRBV18 and TRBJ1-2, reads NAGVMQNPRHLVRRRGQEARLRCSPMKGHSHVYWYRQLPEEGLKFMVYLQKENIIDESGMPKERFSAEFPKEGPSILRIQQVVRGDSAAYFCASSPEYNGYTFGSGTRLTVV.

The chain couples TRBV5-1 to TRBJ2-5, with D hard to call. The CDR3 extends over 11 amino acids. Looked up from germline, CDR1 is SGHRS and CDR2 is YFSETQ. Trimming took off 4 bases at V and 1 base at J, with 2 bases between the two ends. The CDR3 coding sequence is TGCGCCAGCAGCACCCAAGAGACCCAGTACTTC. Amino acids: CASSTQETQYF. Full variable domain (rest looked up from reference TRBV5-1 and TRBJ2-5): KAGVTQTPRYLIKTRGQQVTLSCSPISGHRSVSWYQQTPGQGLQFLFEYFSETQRNKGNFPGRFSGRQFSNSRSEMNVSTLELGDSALYLCASSTQETQYFGPGTRLLVL.

This clone occurred once. The chain combines TRBV7-2 with TRBJ2-3; 12 bases match TRBD2. The J segment lost 6 bases and the V segment lost 5 bases, leaving 9 bases of the junction unmatched. Germline assignment: CDR1 SGHTA and CDR2 FQGNSA. This CDR3 has 16 amino acids. The CDR3 loop reads CASSARTSGAGDTQYF. In nucleotides, the CDR3 is TGTGCCAGCAGCGCCCGGACTAGCGGGGCGGGGGATACGCAGTATTTT.

This clone showed up just once. The J gene is TRBJ1-5, the V gene TRBV4-2; perhaps TRBD1 as D (5 bases). CDR1 is LGHNA and CDR2 is YNFKEQ in the germline V gene. The CDR3 loop spans 19 amino acids. V lost 0 bases and J lost 0, with 18 bases in between. This CDR3 reads CASSQDFRGGGYSNQPQHF. CDR3 DNA sequence: TGTGCCAGCAGCCAAGATTTTCGCGGGGGAGGATATAGCAATCAGCCCCAGCATTTT.

This clone was seen only a few times. The rearrangement joins TRBV2 to TRBJ1-4, with D perhaps matching TRBD1 (5 bases). The V end lost 8 bases, the J end lost 8 bases, and 15 bases lay between the germline ends. Germline assignment: CDR1 SNHLY and CDR2 FYNNEI. CDR3 length: 13 residues. This chain's CDR3 is CASLTQGREKLFF. CDR3 in DNA: TGTGCCAGCCTTACCCAGGGTCGAGAAAAACTGTTTTTT.

CDR3 region: CASSSELDPMGAFF. The CDR3 DNA follows: TGTGCCAGCAGCTCCGAGCTCGATCCGATGGGAGCTTTCTTT. The J gene is TRBJ1-1, the V gene TRBV7-9; D unclear. The germline V gene has CDR1 SEHNR and CDR2 FQNEAQ (reference sequence). V gave up 4 bases and J gave up 10 bases, with 19 bases separating them. The CDR3 has 14 amino acids.

The chain employs TRBV2 and TRBJ2-7; 10 nucleotides agree with TRBD1. CDR1 SNHLY and CDR2 FYNNEI come from the germline V gene. This CDR3 is built from 16 residues. V was clipped by 2 bases and J by 7 bases; unmatched bases: 11. The CDR3 nucleotides read TGTGCCAGCAGTGAAATTGGTAGGGACAGGGGTCGAGAGCAGTACGTC. It yields the protein CASSEIGRDRGREQYV.

This clone has a single count. This rearrangement joins TRBV6-6 to TRBJ2-2; 9 bases match TRBD2. The CDR3 is 15 amino acids. The germline V gene encodes CDR1 MNHNY and CDR2 SVGAGI (reference sequence). Trimming took 6 bases from V and 2 from J; bases not matched to a gene: 4. The CDR3 DNA reads as TGTGCCAGCAGCCAGACTAGCGGAAACACCGGGGAGCTGTTTTTT. Translating gives CASSQTSGNTGELFF.

The rearrangement uses TRBV5-4 and TRBJ2-7; no firm D call. Germline assignment: CDR1 SGHNT and CDR2 YYREEE (reference sequence). V lost 0 bases and J 3 bases, leaving 7 bases between the germline ends. The CDR3 is 13 amino acids. Here the CDR3 reads CASSLDTSYEQYV. As DNA, the CDR3 is TGTGCCAGCAGCTTGGACACCAGCTACGAGCAGTACGTC.

The rearrangement joins TRBV20-1 to TRBJ2-7; no definite D call. CDR1 and CDR2 from the germline V gene are DFQATT and SNEGSKA (reference sequence). CDR3 size: 11 residues. Trimming cost V 2 bases and J 5 bases, with 7 bases left between them. The CDR3 coding sequence is TGCAGTGCTAGAAACCGGCACGAGCAGTACTTC. Translating it yields CSARNRHEQYF.